This T cell receptor beta chain stems from a study of T cells after yellow fever vaccination. Findings and limits, study-wide: Any FACS-sorted repertoire could hold abundant clonotypes that contaminate it from the bulk population. Booster sampling recovered most clones from primary vaccination (nearly 98% CD4, around 88% CD8).

This clonotype was seen many times. They built TCR cDNA with 5'RACE template switching, a step that put in a universal primer site and UMIs. From the 5' RACE reads, TCRdb called clonotypes with MiXCR, one entry per CDR3 protein. Of 13,000 or so distinct CDR3 sequences listed, 4.5% to 6% are singletons. Per the germline V gene, CDR1 is LGHNA and CDR2 is YSLEER. With 0 bases clipped from V and 0 bases from J, the junction kept 6 bases outside the gene matches. The CDR3 is made up of 17 amino acids. The sequencing used PBMCs, either bulk or a sorted T-cell subset (CD4+, CD8+, memory, or dextramer-sorted; not recorded which), collected 45 days after the yellow fever booster vaccination. The clonotype was recovered from a man between 25 and 39 years old who received the YFV17D yellow fever vaccine. The gene calls are TRBV4-3 and TRBJ2-3; TRBD2 aligns across 7 bases. This chain's CDR3 is CASSQDVDSGSTDTQYF. The CDR3 bases are TGCGCCAGCAGCCAAGATGTGGATAGCGGGAGCACAGATACGCAGTATTTT.